The present entry profiles one T cell receptor beta chain with its context. The data were taken from a study of immune characterization of retroperitoneal liposarcoma. Using its own MiXCR run on the PCR reads, TCRdb lists one record per CDR3 protein. The data hold around 13,000 distinct CDR3 sequences, with approximately 50% observed a single time. CDR1 SGHNT and CDR2 YENEEA come from the germline V gene. This CDR3 has 13 amino acids. The receptor was derived from a female donor with retroperitoneal liposarcoma. The source material was tumor tissue. The rearrangement joins TRBV11-3 to TRBJ2-1; D may be TRBD1 or TRBD2 (5 bases each). The end of the DNA aligns better with TRBJ2-7, so the J call may be wrong. For the CDR3, the DNA is TGTGCCAGCAGCTCGGGGCTCGGTGGTGAGCAGTACTTC. It yields the protein CASSSGLGGEQYF.